This is a list of T cell receptor beta chains from one sample in a study of blood T cell repertoires in COVID-19. The method was immunoSEQ multiplex PCR; TCRdb's version includes in-frame clones alone and lacks a portion of them. Here the sample spans 210,000 or so clones, 80% to 90% being singletons. Sequencing was carried out using PBMCs or T cells enriched from blood (not recorded which). The receptors originated from a woman aged 25 to 39 who had been exposed to COVID-19. The CDR3 runs from the conserved cysteine through the conserved F or W. A D gene is named only where the DNA matches it firmly. The size of a clone is reported for some rows only, either as once, few or many, or as a class for expanded clones.

cdr3_aa	cdr3_nt	j_call	clone_size	d_call	v_call
CASAQGNNEQFF	TGTGCCAGCGCTCAGGGGAACAATGAGCAGTTCTTC	TRBJ2-1	.	.	TRBV2
CASGETAGPDNLFF	TGTGCCAGCGGGGAAACAGCGGGGCCTGACAATTTGTTTTTT	TRBJ1-4	.	.	TRBV28
CASHGTSGRAGQFF	TGTGCCAGCCATGGGACTAGCGGGAGGGCCGGGCAGTTCTTC	TRBJ2-1	.	TRBD2	TRBV2
CAVRTQYKAQYF	TGTGCCGTTAGGACACAGTATAAGGCGCAGTATTTT	TRBJ2-3	.	.	TRBV27
CAIGPFGGDTQYF	TGTGCCATCGGACCATTCGGGGGAGATACGCAGTATTTT	TRBJ2-3	.	.	TRBV10-3
CASSLRTGHYGYTF	TGTGCCAGCAGCTTGCGGACAGGCCACTATGGCTACACCTTC	TRBJ1-2	.	TRBD1	TRBV5-4
CASSLLAGEDTQYF	TGTGCCAGCAGCTTACTAGCGGGAGAGGATACGCAGTATTTT	TRBJ2-3	.	TRBD2	TRBV5-5
CASSMTSGLYNEQFF	TGTGCCAGTAGTATGACTAGCGGACTCTACAATGAGCAGTTCTTC	TRBJ2-1	.	TRBD2	TRBV19
CAISESFGQGSSYEQYF	TGTGCCATCAGTGAAAGCTTCGGACAGGGCAGCTCCTACGAGCAGTACTTC	TRBJ2-7	.	TRBD1	TRBV10-3
CAVQGAPSGANVLTF	TGTGCCGTCCAGGGGGCGCCTTCTGGGGCCAACGTCCTGACTTTC	TRBJ2-6	.	TRBD1	TRBV10-3
CASSLSLTNTEAFF	TGTGCCAGCAGCCTGAGCCTCACTAACACTGAAGCTTTCTTT	TRBJ1-1	.	.	TRBV5-6
CASSITGEDYNEQFF	TGTGCCAGCAGTATCACGGGGGAGGACTACAATGAGCAGTTCTTC	TRBJ2-1	.	.	TRBV7-2
CASSDRRGANTEAFF	TGCGCCAGCAGTGATCGAAGGGGCGCGAACACTGAAGCTTTCTTT	TRBJ1-1	.	.	TRBV10-1
CASSLERETGQYF	TGTGCCAGCAGCTTAGAAAGGGAGACAGGGCAGTATTTT	TRBJ2-3	.	.	TRBV7-2
CATSPQGARTGELFF	TGTGCCACCAGCCCACAGGGGGCGAGGACCGGGGAGCTGTTTTTT	TRBJ2-2	.	TRBD1	TRBV15
CAISESSLQTGHQYF	TGTGCCATCAGTGAGTCATCCCTCCAGACAGGGCACCAGTACTTC	TRBJ2-5	few	TRBD1	TRBV10-3
CASSPSGTSMHEQFF	TGTGCCAGCAGCCCCTCAGGGACATCCATGCATGAGCAGTTCTTC	TRBJ2-1	.	.	TRBV3-1/TRBV3-2
CASSRVAGQNNEKLFF	TGTGCCAGCAGCCGGGTGGCGGGGCAGAATAATGAAAAACTGTTTTTT	TRBJ1-4	.	.	TRBV11-2
CASSGHNTDTQYF	TGTGCCAGCAGTGGACACAACACAGATACGCAGTATTTT	TRBJ2-3	.	.	TRBV12-3/TRBV12-4
CASSITLDRGRNTEAFF	TGTGCCAGTAGTATTACCCTAGACAGGGGGAGGAACACTGAAGCTTTCTTT	TRBJ1-1	.	TRBD1	TRBV19
CASSMGGLGNEQYF	TGTGCCAGTAGTATGGGGGGACTAGGCAACGAGCAGTACTTC	TRBJ2-7	.	TRBD2	TRBV19
CASSISSGRAGEQFF	TGTGCCAGTAGTATTTCTAGCGGGAGGGCCGGTGAGCAGTTCTTC	TRBJ2-1	.	TRBD2	TRBV19
CASSQGASAGTGRRNEQFF	TGTGCCAGCAGCCAAGGGGCCTCCGCCGGGACAGGGAGGCGCAATGAGCAGTTCTTC	TRBJ2-1	many	TRBD1	TRBV14
CASSLARTALNSPLHF	TGCGCCAGCAGCTTGGCCCGGACAGCTCTAAATTCACCCCTCCACTTT	TRBJ1-6	.	.	TRBV5-1
CASRLGGDETQYF	TGTGCTAGTCGACTAGGGGGGGACGAGACCCAGTACTTC	TRBJ2-5	once	.	TRBV12-5
CASSIRAGGGDTQYF	TGTGCCAGTAGTATCCGGGCGGGAGGTGGAGATACGCAGTATTTT	TRBJ2-3	.	TRBD2	TRBV19
CASSFASGNYEQYF	TGTGCCAGCAGCTTTGCTAGCGGGAACTACGAGCAGTACTTC	TRBJ2-7	.	TRBD2	TRBV11-3
CASSPQGEQYF	TGTGCCAGCTCACCTCAGGGAGAGCAGTACTTC	TRBJ2-7	.	.	TRBV18
CASSPENTGELFF	TGTGCCAGTAGTCCAGAGAACACCGGGGAGCTGTTTTTT	TRBJ2-2	.	.	TRBV19
CASSAVYGYTF	TGTGCCAGCAGTGCAGTTTATGGCTACACCTTC	TRBJ1-2	.	.	TRBV2
CASSGLAGPSYEQYF	TGTGCCAGCAGTGGACTAGCGGGCCCCTCCTACGAGCAGTACTTC	TRBJ2-7	.	TRBD2	TRBV9
CASIEGAVNTEAFF	TGTGCCAGCATAGAGGGAGCCGTGAACACTGAAGCTTTCTTT	TRBJ1-1	.	.	TRBV11-3
CASSWGQEANSPLHF	TGTGCCAGCAGCTGGGGACAGGAAGCTAATTCACCCCTCCACTTT	TRBJ1-6	.	TRBD1	TRBV5-6
CASSPQREGNEQFF	TGTGCCAGCAGCCCCCAGCGGGAGGGGAATGAGCAGTTCTTC	TRBJ2-1	.	TRBD2	TRBV11-2
CASSYGGASGSRKTQYF	TGTGCCAGCAGTTACGGGGGGGCTAGCGGGAGTCGAAAGACCCAGTACTTC	TRBJ2-5	few	TRBD2	TRBV6-2/TRBV6-3
CASSLRTSGRGNEQFF	TGTGCCAGCAGTCTGAGAACTAGCGGGAGGGGAAATGAGCAGTTCTTC	TRBJ2-1	.	TRBD2	TRBV5-5
CASGILQDNQPQHF	TGTGCCAGCGGTATATTACAGGATAATCAGCCCCAGCATTTT	TRBJ1-5	.	.	TRBV2